These T cell receptor beta chains were read from a single sample in a study of shared clonotypes between healthy human individuals. The table came from immunoSEQ multiplex PCR; TCRdb's copy has only in-frame clones and leaves some out. This sample has about 600,000 clones, with about 98% found just once. The sample comprised naive CD8+ T cells sorted from blood. The receptors were sampled from a man aged 30-40 years in good health. Both conserved end residues are part of each CDR3. The D gene is left open where the match is weak.

length: 15
V: TRBV30
D: TRBD1
J: TRBJ1-5
CDR3: CAWSSGQGLNQPQHF

length: 17
V: TRBV15
D: -
J: TRBJ2-5
CDR3: CATSRDLRRARGETQYF

length: 12
V: TRBV7-9
D: -
J: TRBJ2-5
CDR3: CASSTIEETQYF

length: 15
V: TRBV27
D: -
J: TRBJ1-5
CDR3: CASSLRGRDNQPQHF

length: 12
V: TRBV29-1
D: -
J: TRBJ2-1
CDR3: CSVEGGNNEQFF

length: 14
V: TRBV6-1
D: TRBD1
J: TRBJ2-7
CDR3: CASSLRQGTYEQYF

length: 16
V: TRBV7-9
D: TRBD1
J: TRBJ2-1
CDR3: CASSLVGTGKDNEQFF

length: 13
V: TRBV29-1
D: -
J: TRBJ2-7
CDR3: CSATATNTYEQYF

length: 16
V: TRBV6-5
D: TRBD1
J: TRBJ1-5
CDR3: CASSSGTVYSNQPQHF

length: 18
V: TRBV9
D: -
J: TRBJ2-1
CDR3: CASSVGGRRGASYNEQFF

length: 14
V: TRBV30
D: -
J: TRBJ2-6
CDR3: CAWADFSGANVLTF

length: 13
V: TRBV5-6
D: TRBD1
J: TRBJ1-1
CDR3: CASSPGGDTEAFF

length: 16
V: TRBV2
D: -
J: TRBJ1-4
CDR3: CASSGGPGWPNEKLFF

length: 14
V: TRBV7-9
D: TRBD1
J: TRBJ1-4
CDR3: CASRGTGIGEKLFF

length: 16
V: TRBV11-2
D: TRBD2
J: TRBJ2-7
CDR3: CASKPIGTKTPYEQYF

length: 15
V: TRBV6-6
D: -
J: TRBJ2-3
CDR3: CASSAPGPGPDTQYF

length: 16
V: TRBV27
D: -
J: TRBJ2-7
CDR3: CASSLSQGFMEYEQYF

length: 13
V: TRBV19
D: -
J: TRBJ1-1
CDR3: CASSIEGYTEAFF

length: 15
V: TRBV11-2
D: TRBD1
J: TRBJ2-2
CDR3: CASSLRDRGPGELFF

length: 16
V: TRBV19
D: -
J: TRBJ1-2
CDR3: CASSAPSGESNYGYTF

length: 14
V: TRBV19
D: TRBD1
J: TRBJ2-7
CDR3: CASSIGQADYEQYF

length: 13
V: TRBV6-1
D: -
J: TRBJ2-1
CDR3: CASSETNLNEQFF

length: 19
V: TRBV14
D: TRBD2
J: TRBJ2-1
CDR3: CASSRQGLAGTMVDNEQFF

length: 14
V: TRBV5-6
D: TRBD1
J: TRBJ2-7
CDR3: CASSYGTGGGEQYF